This T cell receptor (beta chain) comes out of a study of control samples from healthy donors and cancer patients. The repertoire was sequenced with immunoSEQ multiplex PCR; TCRdb's copy has only in-frame clones and lacks some. The table has 100,000 to 150,000 clones, 80% to 95% seen once. V lost 3 bases, J lost 3 bases, and 23 bases lay in between. The CDR3 consists of 18 residues. The germline V gene has CDR1 LNHDA and CDR2 SQIVND (reference sequence). As regards this clone: The sample carries other DNA sequences with the same CDR3.

This clonotype was obtained from a woman aged 18-29 years in good health. This sequence joins TRBV19 and TRBJ1-1; D might be TRBD1 (5 bases). Sequenced sample: blood. The CDR3 region has the DNA TGTGCCAGTAGTATCCGGTTCGGAAAAGGGGTGGGCGACACTGAAGCTTTCTTT. It yields the protein CASSIRFGKGVGDTEAFF.